This T cell receptor (beta chain) was retrieved from a study of CD8+ T cells in alopecia areata. Following RNA extraction, reverse transcription yielded cDNA that acted as the sequencing template. The table came from immunoSEQ multiplex PCR; TCRdb's copy has only in-frame clones and leaves some out. The sample carries 110,000 to 150,000 clones, about 60% recorded once. With respect to this clone: The antigen remains undetermined.

Study results and caveats: Scalp lesions, especially in alopecia totalis/universalis, had higher clonality than normal scalp.

This TCR was recovered from a human donor with alopecia areata. The specimen was CD4+ T cells sorted from blood, collected at week 0.

The CDR3 sequence is CASSQHNQGMITEAFF. In DNA form, the CDR3 reads TGCGCCAGCAGCCAACACAACCAAGGCATGATCACTGAAGCTTTCTTT. The rearrangement joins TRBV4-1 to TRBJ1-1; D is unresolved. CDR1 and CDR2 from the germline V gene are MGHRA and YSYEKL. Trimming pared 2 bases from V and 4 bases from J, leaving 17 bases between. CDR3 length: 16 residues.